Presented here are 23 T cell receptor beta chains from one specimen sequenced in a study of blood T cell repertoires in COVID-19. TCRdb's table, derived via immunoSEQ multiplex PCR, lists solely in-frame clones and lacks some. Of some 100,000 clones listed, less than 80% are singletons. The sequencing sample was made of peripheral blood. The source is a man between 50 and 59 years old with acute or convalescent COVID-19.

The chain employs TRBV9 and TRBJ2-6, with D unresolved. V lost 0 bases to trimming and J lost 1 base, with 8 bases between them. Looked up from germline, CDR1 is SGDLS and CDR2 is YYNGEE. This CDR3 is 16 amino acids long. Here the CDR3 reads CASSVEKTSGANVLTF. The CDR3 nucleotides are TGTGCCAGCAGCGTAGAGAAGACATCTGGGGCCAACGTCCTGACTTTC.

The chain is built from TRBV29-1 and TRBJ2-7, with D tentatively TRBD1 (5 bases). The length of the CDR3 is 14 residues. Germline V lookup: CDR1 SQVTM, CDR2 ANQGSEA. The germline V and J ends were trimmed by 3 bases and 5 bases, with 17 bases remaining between them. The CDR3 DNA follows: TGCAGCGTTGAGCACTCGGAACAGGTCCACGAGCAGTACTTC. It translates to CSVEHSEQVHEQYF.

The genes are TRBV7-3 and TRBJ2-1, with 9 nucleotides matching TRBD2. CDR1 and CDR2 from the germline V gene are SGHTA and FQGTGA. The CDR3 is 14 residues long. Trimming at V came to 0 bases and at J to 10 bases, leaving 4 bases not matched to a gene. The CDR3 DNA reads TGTGCCAGCAGCTTAACAGCGGGAGGATCCGAGCAGTTCTTC. The encoded protein is CASSLTAGGSEQFF.

This sequence joins TRBV5-6 and TRBJ1-6, with TRBD1 as a possible D gene (5 bases). Trimming removed 4 bases at V and 8 bases at J, with 16 bases between. Germline V gene sequence: CDR1 SGHDT, CDR2 YYEEEE. The CDR3 has 15 residues. The CDR3 protein is CASSRGVGDYSPLHF. The DNA for the CDR3 is TGTGCCAGCAGCCGGGGGGTCGGAGATTATTCACCCCTCCACTTT.

The CDR3 sequence: CASSLNGVVEAFF. The CDR3 nucleotides are TGTGCCAGCAGCTTAAACGGGGTGGTTGAAGCTTTCTTT. The chain carries TRBV7-9 and TRBJ1-1; D is unresolved. This CDR3 contains 13 residues. Germline-derived CDR1 and CDR2 are SEHNR and FQNEAQ (reference sequence). Trimming removed 2 bases at V and 7 bases at J, with 11 bases between.

The chain couples TRBV6-1 to TRBJ2-1; 7 nucleotides match TRBD1. The CDR3 is 17 residues long. The germline gives CDR1 MNHNS, CDR2 SASEGT. The trim removed 0 bases at V and 4 bases at J, leaving 9 bases unmatched. In nucleotides, the CDR3 is TGTGCCAGCAGTGAAGCGAGGGGGCAAAGGAGATACAATGAGCAGTTCTTC. It encodes CASSEARGQRRYNEQFF.

The chain recombines TRBV4-1 with TRBJ2-5; 8 bases are shared with TRBD2. Trimming cost V 0 bases and J 2 bases; bases outside gene matches: 8. Per germline, CDR1 MGHRA and CDR2 YSYEKL. The length of the CDR3 is 17 residues. DNA for the CDR3: TGCGCCAGCAGCCAAGATTGGAGGGCTAGCGGGCAAGAGACCCAGTACTTC. Translation gives CASSQDWRASGQETQYF.

The rearrangement uses TRBV24-1 and TRBJ2-3; 8 bases map to TRBD1. J gave up 3 bases and V 1 base, and 8 bases lay outside the gene matches. From germline, CDR1 is KGHDR and CDR2 SFDVKD. This CDR3 spans 17 amino acids. The DNA of the CDR3 is TGTGCCACCAGTGATTTCCCCGCAGGGGGCGCAACAGATACGCAGTATTTT. The encoded protein is CATSDFPAGGATDTQYF.

This chain uses TRBV7-6 with TRBJ1-3; 7 bases are a match to TRBD1. With V trimmed by 10 bases and J by 0 bases, 6 bases remained unmatched. The CDR3 is made up of 14 amino acids. Germline V lookup: CDR1 SGHVS, CDR2 FNYEAQ. The CDR3 nucleotides read TGTGCCACCTCAGACAGGGCCTCTGGAAACACCATATATTTT. Amino acids: CATSDRASGNTIYF.

Only a few counts were recorded for this clone. V gene TRBV5-1 combines with J gene TRBJ2-7; D ambiguous. The CDR3 sequence is 17 residues long. Germline CDR1 SGHRS, CDR2 YFSETQ. V was trimmed by 0 bases and J by 0 bases, leaving 16 bases between them. CDR3 sequence (DNA): TGCGCCAGCAGCTTGGCCGTCACAATCGGGTTCTCCTACGAGCAGTACTTC. This translates into CASSLAVTIGFSYEQYF. Combining the CDR3 with reference TRBV5-1 and TRBJ2-7 gives the whole variable domain KAGVTQTPRYLIKTRGQQVTLSCSPISGHRSVSWYQQTPGQGLQFLFEYFSETQRNKGNFPGRFSGRQFSNSRSEMNVSTLELGDSALYLCASSLAVTIGFSYEQYFGPGTRLTVT.

The chain employs TRBV4-2 and TRBJ2-7; perhaps TRBD1 as D (5 bases). The CDR3 spans 14 residues. V shed 0 bases and J shed 2 bases, with 8 bases lying between them. Germline-derived CDR1 and CDR2 are LGHNA and YNFKEQ. As DNA, the CDR3 is TGTGCCAGCAGCCAAGACAGGGTTGCCTACGAGCAGTACTTC. Amino acid sequence: CASSQDRVAYEQYF.

This clone was counted once. The rearrangement joins TRBV4-1 to TRBJ1-2; possible D gene TRBD1, 5 bases. V dropped 0 bases and J dropped 8 bases, with 25 bases sitting between them. CDR1 and CDR2 from the germline V gene are MGHRA and YSYEKL. The CDR3 spans 18 residues. The CDR3 coding sequence is TGCGCCAGCAGCCAAGATTCTAATACCAGGGAAGAAGTGAGGGGCTACACCTTC. Amino acids: CASSQDSNTREEVRGYTF.

The chain recombines TRBV10-3 with TRBJ2-3, with a tentative D call TRBD1 (5 bases). Germline CDR1 reads ENHRY; CDR2 reads SYGVKD. Deletions cut 11 bases from V and 4 bases from J, with 22 bases between. This CDR3 has 15 amino acids. CDR3 DNA sequence: TGTGCCGTAGGCCTGGGGCAGGGTCCTTCAGATACGCAGTATTTT. Amino acids: CAVGLGQGPSDTQYF.

This clone was seen more than once but under ten times. CDR3 DNA sequence: TGTGCCAGCAGCCGTAACACTCCCAGACAGGGGTCCGGGGAGCTGTTTTTT. Protein product: CASSRNTPRQGSGELFF. This chain connects TRBV28 to TRBJ2-2; 8 positions match TRBD1. Germline V lookup: CDR1 MDHEN, CDR2 SYDVKM. J was trimmed by 6 bases and V by 6 bases; bases with no gene match: 15. CDR3 length: 17 residues.

The V gene is TRBV27, the J gene TRBJ1-1; D may be TRBD1 (6 bases). The CDR3 runs 14 residues. V gave up 1 base and J gave up 10 bases, with 16 bases separating them. Germline V lookup: CDR1 MNHEY, CDR2 SMNVEV (reference sequence). CDR3 sequence (DNA): TGTGCCAGCAGTTTATATGGGCCGGGACATGTAGCTTTCTTT. This sequence encodes CASSLYGPGHVAFF.

The chain's CDR3 is CSASRGSGRLDEQFF. The CDR3 DNA is TGCAGTGCTAGTAGGGGGAGCGGGAGATTGGATGAGCAGTTCTTC. The chain combines TRBV20-1 with TRBJ2-1, with 8 bases fitting TRBD2. CDR3 length equals 15 residues. V was clipped by 3 bases and J by 8 bases; unmatched bases: 12. CDR1 and CDR2 (germline): DFQATT, SNEGSKA (reference sequence).

The table lists this clone with a count of one. The rearrangement uses TRBV25-1 and TRBJ2-1, with 7 bases identical to TRBD1. Germline loops: CDR1 MGHDK, CDR2 SYGVNS. This CDR3 has 15 residues. Trimming removed 7 bases from V and 3 bases from J; junction bases left unmatched: 9. The CDR3 DNA reads TGTGCCAGCACCCCCGGGACAGAAAACTACAATGAGCAGTTCTTC. Translation: CASTPGTENYNEQFF.

This clone has only a few counts. The V call is TRBV5-6, the J call TRBJ1-2; 10 bases fit TRBD1. V gave up 5 bases and J gave up 7 bases; unmatched junction bases: 5. This CDR3 is 13 amino acids long. Germline loops: CDR1 SGHDT, CDR2 YYEEEE. CDR3 DNA: TGTGCCAGCAGGAACGACAGGGGGCTTGGCTACACCTTC. Amino acids: CASRNDRGLGYTF.

The rearrangement joins TRBV5-4 to TRBJ2-5; D is possibly TRBD1 (5 bases). The CDR3 is made up of 14 amino acids. Trimming shortened V by 2 bases and J by 0 bases, and 8 bases separated the two germline ends. Germline V gives CDR1 SGHNT, CDR2 YYREEE (reference sequence). The CDR3 reads CASSLLDNQETQYF. The CDR3 DNA follows: TGTGCCAGCAGCTTACTGGACAACCAAGAGACCCAGTACTTC.

The genes are TRBV23-1 and TRBJ2-1; 7 nucleotides align to TRBD2. TRBV23-1 is an ORF, with its function uncertain. The CDR3 totals 16 residues. Unmatched junction bases numbered 14, after V lost 6 bases and J lost 6 bases. For the CDR3, the DNA is TGCGCCAGCAGACCGAGCTCGGGACTACGAATCAATGAGCAGTTCTTC. It translates to CASRPSSGLRINEQFF.

The rearrangement links TRBV19 to TRBJ2-2; 10 bases are shared with TRBD2. CDR3 length: 15 residues. V shed 6 bases, J shed 4 bases, and the junction held 5 bases outside the gene matches. CDR1 is LNHDA and CDR2 is SQIVND in the germline V gene (reference sequence). CDR3 protein: CASRASGRGTGELFF. CDR3 sequence (DNA): TGTGCCAGTAGGGCTAGCGGGAGAGGCACCGGGGAGCTGTTTTTT.

The gene calls are TRBV30 and TRBJ1-4; TRBD1 matches 7 bases. The ends lost 0 bases at V and 5 bases at J; junction bases unmatched: 6. The CDR3 has 15 amino acids. The germline CDR1 and CDR2 sequences are GTSNPN and SVGIG (reference sequence). The CDR3 here is CAWSVSWDRNEKLFF. In DNA, the CDR3 is TGTGCCTGGAGTGTCTCTTGGGACAGAAATGAAAAACTGTTTTTT.

The V call is TRBV2, the J call TRBJ1-6, with 7 positions matching TRBD1. Germline V lookup: CDR1 SNHLY, CDR2 FYNNEI. The V gene end was trimmed by 7 bases and the J gene end by 6 bases; junction bases not matched to a gene: 9. CDR3 length: 15 residues. The CDR3 spells CASILDRVGNSPLHF. Written as DNA, the CDR3 is TGTGCCAGCATTCTTGACAGGGTTGGTAATTCACCCCTCCACTTT.